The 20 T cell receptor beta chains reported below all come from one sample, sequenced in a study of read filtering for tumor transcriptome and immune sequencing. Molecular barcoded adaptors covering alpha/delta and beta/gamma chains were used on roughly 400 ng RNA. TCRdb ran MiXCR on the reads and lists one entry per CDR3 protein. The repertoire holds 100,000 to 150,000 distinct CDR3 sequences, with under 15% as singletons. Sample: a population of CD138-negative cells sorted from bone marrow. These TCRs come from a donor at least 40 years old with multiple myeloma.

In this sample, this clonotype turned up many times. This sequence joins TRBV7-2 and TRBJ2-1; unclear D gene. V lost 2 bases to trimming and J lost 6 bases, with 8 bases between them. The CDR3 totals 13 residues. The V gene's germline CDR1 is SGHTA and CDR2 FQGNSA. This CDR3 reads CASSLLPFNEQFF. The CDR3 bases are TGTGCCAGCAGCTTACTACCTTTCAATGAGCAGTTCTTC.

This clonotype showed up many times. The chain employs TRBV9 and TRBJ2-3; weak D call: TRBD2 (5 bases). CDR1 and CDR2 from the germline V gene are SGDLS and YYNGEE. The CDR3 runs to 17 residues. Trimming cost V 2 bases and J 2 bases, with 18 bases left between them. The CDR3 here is CASSVPREGVNTDTQYF. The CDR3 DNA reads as TGTGCCAGCAGCGTCCCCCGAGAGGGAGTAAACACAGATACGCAGTATTTT.

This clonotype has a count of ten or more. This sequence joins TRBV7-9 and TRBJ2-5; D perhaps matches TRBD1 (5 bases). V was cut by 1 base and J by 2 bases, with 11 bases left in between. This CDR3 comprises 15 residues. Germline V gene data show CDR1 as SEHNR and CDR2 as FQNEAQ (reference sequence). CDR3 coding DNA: TGTGCCAGCAGCTTAGAAGGGTCAGGGCAAGAGACCCAGTACTTC. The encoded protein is CASSLEGSGQETQYF.

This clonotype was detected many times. CDR3 protein: CAWSVWRRRANYGYTF. The CDR3 bases are TGTGCCTGGAGTGTTTGGAGGCGCCGAGCTAACTATGGCTACACCTTC. The V and J genes are TRBV30 and TRBJ1-2; the D is unclear. Trimming shortened V by 0 bases and J by 0 bases, and 14 bases separated the two germline ends. CDR3 length: 16 amino acids. Germline CDR1 and CDR2: GTSNPN and SVGIG (reference sequence).

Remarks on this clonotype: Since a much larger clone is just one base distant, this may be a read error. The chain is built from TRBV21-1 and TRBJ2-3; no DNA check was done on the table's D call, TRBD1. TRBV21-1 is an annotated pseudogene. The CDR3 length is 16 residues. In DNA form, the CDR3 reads TGTGCCAGCAGCACCTGTCCCCGGAACCACACAGATACGCAGTATTTT. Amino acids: CASSTCPRNHTDTQYF.

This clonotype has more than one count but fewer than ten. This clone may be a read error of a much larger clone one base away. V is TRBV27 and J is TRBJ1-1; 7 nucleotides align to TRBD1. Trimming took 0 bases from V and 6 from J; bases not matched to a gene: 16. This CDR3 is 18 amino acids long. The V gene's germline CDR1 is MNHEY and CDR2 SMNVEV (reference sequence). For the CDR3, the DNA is TGTGCCAGCAGTTTATCCCTTTACGGGGGACAGAGTCTCTCTGAAGCTTTCTTT. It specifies CASSLSLYGGQSLSEAFF.

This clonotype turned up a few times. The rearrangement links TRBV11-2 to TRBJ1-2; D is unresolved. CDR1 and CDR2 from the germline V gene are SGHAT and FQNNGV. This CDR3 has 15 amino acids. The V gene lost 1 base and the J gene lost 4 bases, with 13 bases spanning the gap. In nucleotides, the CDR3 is TGTGCCAGCAGCTTAGGTGCAGTAGCAGTCTATGGCTACACCTTC. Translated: CASSLGAVAVYGYTF.

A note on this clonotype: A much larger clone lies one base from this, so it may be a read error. The CDR3 loop is CASSQEGALYSDQPQHF. The CDR3 bases are TGCGCCAGCAGCCAAGAGGGAGCCCTTTATAGCGATCAGCCCCAGCATTTT. This sequence joins TRBV4-1 and TRBJ1-5; D gene uncertain. The germline V gene has CDR1 MGHRA and CDR2 YSYEKL. The CDR3 length is 17 residues.

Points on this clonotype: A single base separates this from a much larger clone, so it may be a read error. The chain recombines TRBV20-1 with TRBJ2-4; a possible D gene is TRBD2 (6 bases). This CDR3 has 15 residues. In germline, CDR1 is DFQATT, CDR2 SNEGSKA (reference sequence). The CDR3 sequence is CSAPQRGGAKNIRYF. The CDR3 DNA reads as TGCAGTGCTCCCCAACGGGGAGGAGCCAAAAACATTCGGTACTTC.

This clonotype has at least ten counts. The CDR3 bases are TGTGCCTGGAGTGGGGGACGCCCTAGCTCCTACAATGAGCAGTTCTTC. Its protein product is CAWSGGRPSSYNEQFF. The chain couples TRBV30 to TRBJ2-1; D tentatively reads TRBD1 or TRBD2 (5 bases each). V was cut by 1 base and J by 0 bases, with 13 bases left in between. Germline assignment: CDR1 GTSNPN and CDR2 SVGIG (reference sequence). CDR3 size: 16 residues.

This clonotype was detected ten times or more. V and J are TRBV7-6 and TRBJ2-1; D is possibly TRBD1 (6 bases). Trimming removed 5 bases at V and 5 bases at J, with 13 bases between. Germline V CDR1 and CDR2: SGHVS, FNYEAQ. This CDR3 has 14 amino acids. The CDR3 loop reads CASSPQDRNNEQFF. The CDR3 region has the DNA TGTGCCAGCAGCCCCCAGGACAGAAACAATGAGCAGTTCTTC.

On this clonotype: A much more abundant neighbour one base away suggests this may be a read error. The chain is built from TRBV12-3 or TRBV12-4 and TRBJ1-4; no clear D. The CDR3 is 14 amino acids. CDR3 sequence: CASSYVGGNEKLYF. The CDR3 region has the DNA TGTGCCAGCAGTTACGTGGGCGGTAATGAAAAACTGTATTTT.

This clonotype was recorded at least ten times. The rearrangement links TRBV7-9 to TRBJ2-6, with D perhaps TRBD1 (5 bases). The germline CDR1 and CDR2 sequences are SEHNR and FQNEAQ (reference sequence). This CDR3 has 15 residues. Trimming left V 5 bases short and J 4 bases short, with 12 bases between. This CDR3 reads CASSTSGPGANVLTF. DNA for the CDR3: TGTGCCAGCAGCACGTCAGGGCCCGGGGCCAACGTCCTGACTTTC.

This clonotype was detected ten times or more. CDR3 nucleotide sequence: TGTGCCAGCAGCCCTTGGGACCAGCCAGCCAAAAACATTCAGTACTTC. Translating it yields CASSPWDQPAKNIQYF. The chain recombines TRBV9 with TRBJ2-4, with D perhaps matching TRBD1 or TRBD2 (5 bases each). With 4 bases removed from V and 0 bases from J, the gap between germline ends came to 14 bases. CDR1 is SGDLS, CDR2 YYNGEE, per germline. CDR3 length: 16 residues.

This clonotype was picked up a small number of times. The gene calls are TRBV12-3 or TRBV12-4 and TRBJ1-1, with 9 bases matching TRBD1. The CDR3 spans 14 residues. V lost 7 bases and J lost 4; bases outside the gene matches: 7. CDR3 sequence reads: CASKRPGQGTEAFF. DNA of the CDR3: TGTGCCAGCAAAAGGCCGGGACAGGGCACTGAAGCTTTCTTT.

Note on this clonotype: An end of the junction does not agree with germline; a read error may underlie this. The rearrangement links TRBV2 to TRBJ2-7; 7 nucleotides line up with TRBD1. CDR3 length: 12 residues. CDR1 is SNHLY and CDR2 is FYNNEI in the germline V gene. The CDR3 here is CANSDDRDEQYF. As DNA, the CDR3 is TGTGCCAACAGTGACGACAGGGACGAGCAGTACTTC.

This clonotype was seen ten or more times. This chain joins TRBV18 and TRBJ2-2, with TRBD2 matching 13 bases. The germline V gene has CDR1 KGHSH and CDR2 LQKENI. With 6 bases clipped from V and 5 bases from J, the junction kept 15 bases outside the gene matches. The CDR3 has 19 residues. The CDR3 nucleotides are TGTGCCAGCTCGCTGTTCGGACTAGCGGGAGACTTGGGAACCGGGGAGCTGTTTTTT. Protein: CASSLFGLAGDLGTGELFF. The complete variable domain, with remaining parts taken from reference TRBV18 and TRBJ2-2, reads NAGVMQNPRHLVRRRGQEARLRCSPMKGHSHVYWYRQLPEEGLKFMVYLQKENIIDESGMPKERFSAEFPKEGPSILRIQQVVRGDSAAYFCASSLFGLAGDLGTGELFFGEGSRLTVL.

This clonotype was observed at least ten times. The CDR3 sequence is CASSLTRSSYEQYF. The CDR3 DNA sequence: TGTGCCAGCAGTTTGACTAGGAGCTCCTACGAGCAGTACTTC. This chain joins TRBV2 and TRBJ2-7, with D possibly being TRBD2 (6 bases). Germline V gene lookup returns CDR1 SNHLY and CDR2 FYNNEI. The V end lost 5 bases, the J end lost 0 bases, and 11 bases lay between the germline ends. This CDR3 has 14 amino acids.

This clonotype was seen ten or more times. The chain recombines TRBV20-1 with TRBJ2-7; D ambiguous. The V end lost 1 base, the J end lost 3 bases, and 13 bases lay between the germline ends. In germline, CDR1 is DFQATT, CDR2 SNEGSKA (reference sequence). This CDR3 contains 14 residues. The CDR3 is CSARASAGDYEQYF. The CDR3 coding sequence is TGCAGTGCTAGAGCTTCTGCCGGTGACTACGAGCAGTACTTC.

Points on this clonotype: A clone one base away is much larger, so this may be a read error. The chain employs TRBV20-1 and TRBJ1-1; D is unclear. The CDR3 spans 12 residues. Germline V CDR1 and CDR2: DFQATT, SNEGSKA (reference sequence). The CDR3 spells CSAFQMNTVAFF. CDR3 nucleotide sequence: TGCAGTGCTTTTCAGATGAACACTGTAGCTTTCTTT.